Shown below are 19 T cell receptor beta chains from a single sample sequenced in a study of CD8 T cells in Susac syndrome. Random hexamers served to reverse transcribe roughly 0.45 to 1 ug RNA. MiXCR, applied by TCRdb to the immunoSEQ multiplex PCR reads, yields one record per CDR3 protein. This sample has around 230,000 distinct CDR3 sequences, with approximately 95% found just once. The sample comprised CD4+ T cells from PBMCs. The receptors come from a human donor with Susac syndrome.

The V and J genes are TRBV28 and TRBJ1-1; perhaps TRBD1 as D (5 bases). CDR1 and CDR2 from the germline V gene are MDHEN and SYDVKM. CDR3 size: 15 residues. V was pared by 4 bases and J by 0 bases, with 12 bases between. The CDR3 nucleotides read TGTGCCAGCAGTTCCTCCGGACACTTGAACACTGAAGCTTTCTTT. Translated: CASSSSGHLNTEAFF.

V and J are TRBV12-3 or TRBV12-4 and TRBJ1-5; D not certain. V lost 6 bases, J lost 4 bases, and 13 bases lay in between. The CDR3 is made up of 14 amino acids. CDR3 in DNA: TGTGCCAGCAGCCAGACCGACCAAAATCAGCCCCAGCATTTT. It encodes CASSQTDQNQPQHF.

The CDR3 DNA reads TGCAGCGTGCCCGGGACAGGGAACACCGGGGAGCTGTTTTTT. Protein product: CSVPGTGNTGELFF. This chain uses TRBV29-1 with TRBJ2-2; 8 bases match TRBD1. After removal of 6 bases from V and 1 base from J, the junction contained 4 bases not matched to a gene. In germline, CDR1 is SQVTM, CDR2 ANQGSEA. The CDR3 totals 14 residues.

The chain couples TRBV5-1 to TRBJ2-5, with 11 bases lining up with TRBD2. The CDR3 runs 17 residues. Germline trimming cut 3 bases from V and 6 bases from J; bases unmatched to any gene: 13. In germline, CDR1 is SGHRS, CDR2 YFSETQ. The CDR3 sequence: CASSSSGTSGLGKTQYF. The CDR3 nucleotides are TGCGCCAGCAGCTCCTCCGGGACTAGCGGCCTGGGGAAGACCCAGTACTTC. The whole variable domain, filled in from reference TRBV5-1 and TRBJ2-5, reads KAGVTQTPRYLIKTRGQQVTLSCSPISGHRSVSWYQQTPGQGLQFLFEYFSETQRNKGNFPGRFSGRQFSNSRSEMNVSTLELGDSALYLCASSSSGTSGLGKTQYFGPGTRLLVL.

The genes are TRBV4-2 and TRBJ2-7, with a weak D call TRBD1 (5 bases). Trimming stripped 1 base from V and 3 bases from J, with 16 bases between. CDR1 LGHNA and CDR2 YNFKEQ come from the germline V gene. The CDR3 sequence is 16 residues long. The CDR3 is CASSQARQFIVYEQYF. The CDR3 coding sequence is TGTGCCAGCAGCCAAGCGAGACAGTTTATAGTCTACGAGCAGTACTTC.

This clonotype was seen just once. The chain employs TRBV12-3 or TRBV12-4 and TRBJ2-5; the match to TRBD1 covers 7 bases. The CDR3 totals 15 residues. With 5 bases clipped from V and 5 bases from J, the junction kept 11 bases outside the gene matches. This CDR3 reads CASSRQGLMRETQYF. As DNA, the CDR3 is TGTGCCAGCAGTAGACAGGGATTGATGAGGGAGACCCAGTACTTC.

The V and J genes are TRBV12-3 or TRBV12-4 and TRBJ1-3; D call uncertain. Trimming removed 3 bases from V and 1 base from J, with 7 bases in between. The CDR3 loop spans 14 amino acids. CDR3 loop: CASSFQASGNTIYF. CDR3 coding DNA: TGTGCCAGCAGTTTTCAGGCTTCTGGAAACACCATATATTTT.

This clonotype has a single count. The rearrangement links TRBV19 to TRBJ1-5, with TRBD1 matching 7 bases. The CDR3 is made up of 15 amino acids. CDR1 and CDR2 (germline): LNHDA, SQIVND (reference sequence). V lost 3 bases and J lost 6; bases outside the gene matches: 8. The CDR3 sequence is CASSITGAGGQPQHF. The CDR3 coding sequence is TGTGCCAGTAGTATTACAGGGGCAGGGGGTCAGCCCCAGCATTTT.

The V call is TRBV3-1, the J call TRBJ2-7; 7 nucleotides line up with TRBD2. This CDR3 comprises 15 residues. Germline V gene lookup returns CDR1 LGHDT and CDR2 YNNKEL (reference sequence). Trimming took 0 bases from V and 6 from J; bases not matched to a gene: 8. The CDR3 DNA is TGTGCCAGCAGCCAAGATCACGCGGGAGTGGGCGAGCAGTACTTC. Translating gives CASSQDHAGVGEQYF.

The chain links TRBV7-9 to TRBJ2-1; weak D call: TRBD1 (6 bases). The CDR3 runs to 17 residues. V was shortened by 7 bases and J by 4 bases, with 23 bases between the two germline ends. The V gene's germline CDR1 is SEHNR and CDR2 FQNEAQ (reference sequence). The CDR3 protein is CASTISRPGQWYNEQFF. As DNA, the CDR3 is TGTGCCAGCACCATTAGTCGCCCGGGACAATGGTACAATGAGCAGTTCTTC.

The V gene is TRBV20-1, the J gene TRBJ2-5, with a weak D call TRBD2 (6 bases). CDR3 length equals 13 residues. CDR1 and CDR2 from the germline V gene are DFQATT and SNEGSKA (reference sequence). The V end was cut by 3 bases, the J end by 4 bases, with 12 bases between. Written as DNA, the CDR3 is TGCAGTGCTAGGAGGCCAGCGGGAGAGACCCAGTACTTC. It codes for CSARRPAGETQYF.

The chain joins TRBV6-5 to TRBJ2-7, with TRBD2 matching 9 bases. J was trimmed by 3 bases and V by 6 bases; bases with no gene match: 3. The CDR3 runs to 13 residues. In germline, CDR1 is MNHEY, CDR2 SVGAGI. The CDR3 protein is CASRSGRYYEQYF. The CDR3, as DNA: TGTGCCAGCAGAAGCGGGAGGTACTACGAGCAGTACTTC.

This chain connects TRBV25-1 to TRBJ1-1; D gene uncertain. Germline CDR1 and CDR2: MGHDK and SYGVNS. The ends were cut back, 2 bases at V and 8 bases at J, with 6 bases in the middle. The CDR3 contains 11 residues. DNA of the CDR3: TGTGCCAGCAGTGAAGGAGGAGAAGCTTTCTTT. Translated, it gives CASSEGGEAFF. The entire variable domain, with the rest obtained from reference TRBV25-1 and TRBJ1-1, is as follows: EADIYQTPRYLVIGTGKKITLECSQTMGHDKMYWYQQDPGMELHLIHYSYGVNSTEKGDLSSESTVSRIRTEHFPLTLESARPSHTSQYLCASSEGGEAFFGQGTRLTVV.

The chain recombines TRBV20-1 with TRBJ2-1; D might be TRBD2 (5 bases). Trimming took off 0 bases at V and 9 bases at J, with 9 bases between the two ends. CDR1 and CDR2 from the germline V gene are DFQATT and SNEGSKA (reference sequence). The CDR3 totals 12 residues. CDR3 protein: CSARDRSGEQFF. The CDR3 DNA follows: TGCAGTGCTAGAGATAGGAGCGGTGAGCAGTTCTTC.

V usage is TRBV9 and J usage is TRBJ2-2; D not certain. The CDR3 is made up of 12 amino acids. The V gene's germline CDR1 is SGDLS and CDR2 YYNGEE. Deletions cut 4 bases from V and 4 bases from J, with 5 bases between. The CDR3 nucleotides are TGTGCCAGCAGCCGCTTCACCGGGGAGCTGTTTTTT. Translation gives CASSRFTGELFF.

V and J are TRBV9 and TRBJ2-7; D is tentatively TRBD1 or TRBD2 (5 bases each). Germline V CDR1 and CDR2: SGDLS, YYNGEE. The CDR3 sequence is 13 residues long. The V and J ends lost 5 bases and 6 bases respectively, with 15 bases between them. The CDR3 spells CASSEAPRGEQYF. The CDR3, as DNA: TGTGCCAGCAGTGAGGCCCCGAGGGGCGAGCAGTACTTC.

V gene TRBV2 combines with J gene TRBJ1-1, with TRBD1 identical over 8 bases. Losses at the gene ends were 5 bases for V and 10 bases for J; bases not matched to a gene: 3. This CDR3 region has 11 residues. CDR1 and CDR2 from the germline V gene are SNHLY and FYNNEI. Here the CDR3 DNA reads TGTGCCAGCAGTTTCGACAGGGGAGCTTTCTTT. Its translation is CASSFDRGAFF.

The genes are TRBV7-3 and TRBJ2-5, with 12 bases matching TRBD2. CDR1 and CDR2 from the germline V gene are SGHTA and FQGTGA. The J segment lost 4 bases and the V segment lost 5 bases, leaving 5 bases of the junction unmatched. The CDR3 totals 15 residues. The CDR3 DNA follows: TGTGCCAGCAGCCCTCTAGCGGGAGGGAGAGAGACCCAGTACTTC. It encodes CASSPLAGGRETQYF.

The chain has TRBV20-1 and TRBJ2-1; 9 bases line up with TRBD1. The CDR3 consists of 15 residues. V shed 6 bases, J shed 9 bases, and the junction held 15 bases outside the gene matches. CDR1 is DFQATT and CDR2 is SNEGSKA in the germline V gene (reference sequence). The CDR3 DNA follows: TGCAGTGCAGGGGAGGACAGGGGTGTAGCCCCTGAGCAGTTCTTC. Translation gives CSAGEDRGVAPEQFF.